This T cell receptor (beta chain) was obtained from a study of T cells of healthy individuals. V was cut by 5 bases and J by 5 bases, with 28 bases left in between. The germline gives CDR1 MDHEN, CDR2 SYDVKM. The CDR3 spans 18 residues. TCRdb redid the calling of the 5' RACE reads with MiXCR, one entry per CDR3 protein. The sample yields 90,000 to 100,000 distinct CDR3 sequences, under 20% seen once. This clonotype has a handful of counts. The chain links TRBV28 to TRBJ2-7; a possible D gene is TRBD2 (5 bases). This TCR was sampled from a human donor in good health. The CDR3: CASSPRPVWWGEPNEQYF. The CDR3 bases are TGTGCCAGCAGTCCGCGCCCGGTGTGGTGGGGAGAGCCTAACGAGCAGTACTTC. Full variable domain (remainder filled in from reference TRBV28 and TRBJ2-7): DVKVTQSSRYLVKRTGEKVFLECVQDMDHENMFWYRQDPGLGLRLIYFSYDVKMKEKGDIPEGYSVSREKKERFSLILESASTNQTSMYLCASSPRPVWWGEPNEQYFGPGTRLTVT.